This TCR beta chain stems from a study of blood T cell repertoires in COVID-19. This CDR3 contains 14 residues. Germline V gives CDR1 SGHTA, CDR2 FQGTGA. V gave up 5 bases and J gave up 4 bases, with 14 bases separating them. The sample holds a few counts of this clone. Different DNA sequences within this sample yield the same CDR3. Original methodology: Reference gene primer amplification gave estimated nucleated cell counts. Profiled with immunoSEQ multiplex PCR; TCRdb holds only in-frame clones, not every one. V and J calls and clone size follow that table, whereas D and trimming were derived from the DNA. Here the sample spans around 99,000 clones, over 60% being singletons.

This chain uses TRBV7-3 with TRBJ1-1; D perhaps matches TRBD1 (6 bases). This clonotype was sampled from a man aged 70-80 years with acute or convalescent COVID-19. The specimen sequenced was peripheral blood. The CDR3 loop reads CASSPDRRSTEAFF. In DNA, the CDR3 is TGTGCCAGCAGCCCGGACAGAAGGTCCACTGAAGCTTTCTTT.